These T cell receptor beta chains were read from a single sample in a study of OX40 agonist ivuxolimab in advanced cancers. The repertoire was sequenced with immunoSEQ multiplex PCR; TCRdb's copy has only in-frame clones and lacks some. The sample shows over 150,000 clones, 94% of them seen only once. The sequencing here drew on CD4+ or CD8+ T cells sorted from blood, taken in a trial of the OX40 agonist ivuxolimab. Receptors were obtained from an adult with an advanced solid tumor such as melanoma, head and neck, liver or kidney cancer. Both conserved end residues are part of each CDR3. D genes are given only for firm matches. Expanded clones get a size class; other rows say once, few or many, or leave the size out.

TRBD1	TRBJ1-6	TRBV5-1	.	TGCGCCAGCAGCCCGAACACAGGGGCCTCACCCCTCCACTTT	CASSPNTGASPLHF
TRBD1	TRBJ1-2	TRBV9	.	TGTGCCAGCAGCGTTCAGGGGGCGGCCTATGGCTACACCTTC	CASSVQGAAYGYTF
.	TRBJ1-3	TRBV18	.	TGTGCCAGCTCACCTGCTGGGGCCTTCTCTGGAAACACCATATATTTT	CASSPAGAFSGNTIYF
.	TRBJ2-5	TRBV9	.	TGTGCCAGCAGCGGGACAGCTAACCTCCAAGAGACCCAGTACTTC	CASSGTANLQETQYF
.	TRBJ2-7	TRBV18	few	TGTGCCAGCTCACCACGGGGTCCCGAGCAGTACTTC	CASSPRGPEQYF
TRBD1	TRBJ1-2	TRBV18	.	TGTGCCAGCTCACTGGAGGGGGCAGACTATGGCTACACCTTC	CASSLEGADYGYTF
.	TRBJ2-3	TRBV9	.	TGTGCCAGCAGCGTAGATTCGACAGGCACAGATACGCAGTATTTT	CASSVDSTGTDTQYF
.	TRBJ1-6	TRBV5-1	.	TGCGCCAGCAGCCTAATAGAGAATTCACCCCTCCACTTT	CASSLIENSPLHF
TRBD1	TRBJ2-3	TRBV7-2	.	TGTGCCAGCAGCCCGACAGGGAGCACAGATACGCAGTATTTT	CASSPTGSTDTQYF
TRBD1	TRBJ2-7	TRBV29-1	.	TGCAGCGTTACGGGACAGAACTACGAGCAGTACTTC	CSVTGQNYEQYF
TRBD1	TRBJ2-2	TRBV18	.	TGTGCCAGCTCACCGCTACAGGGGAGCACCGGGGAGCTGTTTTTT	CASSPLQGSTGELFF
.	TRBJ1-4	TRBV7-2	once	TGTGCCAGCAGCTTGCTCGGCTTCCTTGGGAATGAAAAACTGTTTTTT	CASSLLGFLGNEKLFF
TRBD2	TRBJ2-7	TRBV6-6	.	TGTGCCAGCAGCCGGCCGGGACTAGGTTACGAGCAGTACTTC	CASSRPGLGYEQYF
.	TRBJ2-6	TRBV9	.	TGTGCCAGCAGCCTAGGGGCCTCTGGGGCCAACGTCCTGACTTTC	CASSLGASGANVLTF